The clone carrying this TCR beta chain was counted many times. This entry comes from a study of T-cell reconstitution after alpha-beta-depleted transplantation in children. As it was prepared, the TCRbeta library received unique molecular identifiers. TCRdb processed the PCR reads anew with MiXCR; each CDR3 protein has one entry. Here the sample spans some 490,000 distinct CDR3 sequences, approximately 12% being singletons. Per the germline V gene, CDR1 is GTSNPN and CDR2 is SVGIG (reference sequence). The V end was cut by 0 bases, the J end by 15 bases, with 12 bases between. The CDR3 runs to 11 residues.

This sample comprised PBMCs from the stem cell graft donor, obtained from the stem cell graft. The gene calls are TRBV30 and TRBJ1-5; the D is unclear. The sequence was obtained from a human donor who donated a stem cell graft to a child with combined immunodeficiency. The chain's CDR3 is CAWSVGQARHF. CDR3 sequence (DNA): TGTGCCTGGAGTGTAGGGCAGGCTCGGCATTTT.